This TCR beta chain was sequenced in a study of T cell responses to AZD1222 COVID-19 vaccine. The CDR3 consists of 15 residues. Germline V CDR1 and CDR2: SGHRS, YFSETQ. The ends lost 0 bases at V and 4 bases at J; junction bases unmatched: 6. Assay used: immunoSEQ multiplex PCR; TCRdb lists only in-frame clones, some missing. The top ten hold 1.2% to 1.5% of the sample, which has about 100,000 clones, more than 70% seen once. V gene TRBV5-1 combines with J gene TRBJ2-7; TRBD1 matches at 8 bases. Sequencing used peripheral blood, obtained on day 0 of AZD1222 vaccination. The TCR comes from an adult in good health. CDR3 DNA sequence: TGCGCCAGCAGCTTGGGATGGCAGGGGGCTTACGAGCAGTACTTC. Translated: CASSLGWQGAYEQYF.